Shown below are 14 T cell receptor beta chains from a single sample sequenced in a study of cytomegalovirus exposure and HLA in healthy donors. The PCR had 60 Vbeta and 13 Jbeta primers. TCRdb's copy holds only in-frame clones and misses some; the assay was immunoSEQ multiplex PCR. The data contain some 89,000 clones, around 81% of them seen just once; the ten biggest clones take up 1.5% to 2%. What was sequenced was PBMCs. These receptors were taken from a woman under 40 in good health and CMV-seronegative.

V is TRBV6-5 and J is TRBJ2-2, with D unclear. Trimming took off 4 bases at V and 0 bases at J, with 12 bases between the two ends. This CDR3 has 16 amino acids. Germline assignment: CDR1 MNHEY and CDR2 SVGAGI. In DNA, the CDR3 is TGTGCCAGCAGTTGGGCAGGCCCAGCGAACACCGGGGAGCTGTTTTTT. This sequence encodes CASSWAGPANTGELFF.

This clone was picked up one time. The gene calls are TRBV27 and TRBJ1-1, with a tentative D call TRBD1 (6 bases). The CDR3 extends over 16 amino acids. The V and J ends lost 3 bases and 0 bases respectively, with 14 bases between them. Germline V gives CDR1 MNHEY, CDR2 SMNVEV (reference sequence). CDR3 sequence reads: CASSFGQRLMNTEAFF. CDR3 sequence (DNA): TGTGCCAGCAGTTTCGGACAGAGGCTTATGAACACTGAAGCTTTCTTT.

This chain joins TRBV14 and TRBJ2-6; no clear D. Germline CDR1 and CDR2: SGHDN and FVKESK. The CDR3 consists of 15 residues. V dropped 4 bases and J dropped 0 bases, with 7 bases sitting between them. The CDR3 nucleotides are TGTGCCAGCAGCCTACAGCCCTCTGGGGCCAACGTCCTGACTTTC. It specifies CASSLQPSGANVLTF.

J is TRBJ2-1 and V is TRBV29-1, with D possibly TRBD2 on 7 matching bases. V lost 6 bases and J 9 bases, leaving 9 bases between the germline ends. The CDR3 spans 10 residues. Per germline, CDR1 SQVTM and CDR2 ANQGSEA. For the CDR3, the DNA is TGCAGCGTAGGGGGGGGTGAGCAGTTCTTC. The encoded protein is CSVGGGEQFF.

The rearrangement joins TRBV7-6 to TRBJ2-1, with TRBD1 matching 10 bases. The CDR3 totals 16 residues. After removal of 1 base from V and 4 bases from J, the junction contained 4 bases not matched to a gene. CDR1 and CDR2 from the germline V gene are SGHVS and FNYEAQ. The CDR3 DNA is TGTGCCAGCAGCTTAGGACAGGGGGCCTTATACAATGAGCAGTTCTTC. This gives the protein CASSLGQGALYNEQFF. Full variable domain (remainder filled in from reference TRBV7-6 and TRBJ2-1): GAGVSQSPRYKVTKRGQDVALRCDPISGHVSLYWYRQALGQGPEFLTYFNYEAQQDKSGLPNDRFSAERPEGSISTLTIQRTEQRDSAMYRCASSLGQGALYNEQFFGPGTRLTVL.

This clone was recorded only once. The rearrangement uses TRBV28 and TRBJ1-1; the match to TRBD1 covers 9 bases. The V gene end was trimmed by 6 bases and the J gene end by 7 bases; junction bases not matched to a gene: 12. The CDR3 loop spans 15 amino acids. Germline values: CDR1 MDHEN, CDR2 SYDVKM. The CDR3 bases are TGTGCCAGCAGCCGTGCTACAGGGGGCGTAAGTGAAGCTTTCTTT. Residues: CASSRATGGVSEAFF. The full variable domain, with the rest looked up from reference TRBV28 and TRBJ1-1, is DVKVTQSSRYLVKRTGEKVFLECVQDMDHENMFWYRQDPGLGLRLIYFSYDVKMKEKGDIPEGYSVSREKKERFSLILESASTNQTSMYLCASSRATGGVSEAFFGQGTRLTVV.

This chain connects TRBV5-1 to TRBJ2-1; 10 positions match TRBD2. This CDR3 comprises 15 residues. Germline loops: CDR1 SGHRS, CDR2 YFSETQ. V was clipped by 0 bases and J by 6 bases; unmatched bases: 3. The CDR3 DNA is TGCGCCAGCAGCTTGGTCCTAGCGGGGGCCAATGAGCAGTTCTTC. Its translation is CASSLVLAGANEQFF. The full variable domain, with the rest looked up from reference TRBV5-1 and TRBJ2-1, is KAGVTQTPRYLIKTRGQQVTLSCSPISGHRSVSWYQQTPGQGLQFLFEYFSETQRNKGNFPGRFSGRQFSNSRSEMNVSTLELGDSALYLCASSLVLAGANEQFFGPGTRLTVL.

The chain is built from TRBV6-1 and TRBJ2-7; D unclear. Germline V gene data show CDR1 as MNHNS and CDR2 as SASEGT. This CDR3 is built from 13 residues. V shed 0 bases and J shed 3 bases, with 6 bases lying between them. CDR3 nucleotide sequence: TGTGCCAGCAGTGAAGCGCGGTTCTACGAGCAGTACTTC. It is translated as CASSEARFYEQYF.

In this sample, this clone turned up once. The chain recombines TRBV9 with TRBJ2-7, with D possibly matching TRBD2 (6 bases). V shed 4 bases and J shed 7 bases, with 21 bases lying between them. CDR1 is SGDLS and CDR2 is YYNGEE in the germline V gene. The CDR3 consists of 15 residues. The CDR3 DNA is TGTGCCAGCAGCCCTTATCGGGACTCCGTAGGTGAGCAGTACTTC. Protein product: CASSPYRDSVGEQYF.

The sample holds a few counts of this clone. V and J are TRBV5-5 and TRBJ1-2; D perhaps matches TRBD1 (5 bases). Germline CDR1 reads SGHKS; CDR2 reads YYEKEE (reference sequence). CDR3 length: 13 residues. V lost 0 bases, J lost 7 bases, and 10 bases lay in between. This chain's CDR3 is CASSLGMGGGYTF. In DNA form, the CDR3 reads TGTGCCAGCAGCTTGGGGATGGGGGGTGGCTACACCTTC.

The chain uses TRBV9 and TRBJ2-1; D is uncertain. The CDR3 is 15 residues long. Trimming removed 0 bases at V and 0 bases at J, with 7 bases between. Germline CDR1 and CDR2: SGDLS and YYNGEE. The CDR3 loop is CASSVGGPSYNEQFF. CDR3 DNA sequence: TGTGCCAGCAGCGTAGGTGGGCCCTCCTACAATGAGCAGTTCTTC. Based on the CDR3 plus reference TRBV9 and TRBJ2-1, the full variable domain is DSGVTQTPKHLITATGQRVTLRCSPRSGDLSVYWYQQSLDQGLQFLIQYYNGEERAKGNILERFSAQQFPDLHSELNLSSLELGDSALYFCASSVGGPSYNEQFFGPGTRLTVL.

The chain couples TRBV7-9 to TRBJ2-3, with 11 bases aligning to TRBD2. Germline V CDR1 and CDR2: SEHNR, FQNEAQ (reference sequence). The CDR3 totals 16 residues. V lost 7 bases and J lost 2; bases outside the gene matches: 8. The CDR3 DNA reads TGTGCCAGCACCCCCCTAGCGGGGGGAACCACAGATACGCAGTATTTT. It is translated as CASTPLAGGTTDTQYF.

The chain couples TRBV5-6 to TRBJ2-2, with D possibly being TRBD1 (7 bases). The CDR3 contains 15 residues. The germline V gene has CDR1 SGHDT and CDR2 YYEEEE. The germline V and J ends were trimmed by 3 bases and 1 base, with 10 bases remaining between them. CDR3 sequence: CASSSGGRNTGELFF. The CDR3 DNA reads TGTGCCAGCAGCTCAGGGGGGCGGAACACCGGGGAGCTGTTTTTT.

This chain links TRBV6-5 with TRBJ2-7; the D gene is possibly TRBD2 (6 bases). CDR1 is MNHEY, CDR2 SVGAGI, per germline. The V end lost 6 bases, the J end lost 7 bases, and 19 bases lay between the germline ends. CDR3 length: 14 amino acids. CDR3 bases: TGTGCCAGCAGAGACCCTAGGGGAGGCAGTGAGCAGTACTTC. Its translation: CASRDPRGGSEQYF.